This T cell receptor beta chain emerged from a study of cytomegalovirus exposure and HLA in healthy donors. The junction had 6 bases not matched to a gene; V was cut back by 6 bases and J by 2 bases. Germline V gene lookup returns CDR1 SNHLY and CDR2 FYNNEI. This CDR3 comprises 15 residues. Of note for this clone: No antigen is known for it.

Study-wide points: Earlier results showed most TCR beta V segments being productive about 90% or about 30% of the time. Among the most significant clusters, several appeared linked to common viral pathogens in a later analysis. Around 18,000 TCR beta sequences were associated with HLA alleles at 0.05 false discovery rate in a later analysis.

Primers: 60 Vbeta forward and 13 Jbeta reverse. TCRdb's table, derived via immunoSEQ multiplex PCR, lists solely in-frame clones and lacks some. The sample includes some 140,000 clones, 65% to 75% seen only once; the top ten take approximately 2.1%. This TCR was recovered from a man aged 25-40 years in good health and CMV-seronegative. Sequencing was performed on PBMCs. The J gene is TRBJ2-5, the V gene TRBV2, with 10 bases that match TRBD1. The CDR3 sequence: CASRDRGLRQETQYF. CDR3 nucleotide sequence: TGTGCCAGCAGAGACAGGGGGCTGAGACAAGAGACCCAGTACTTC.